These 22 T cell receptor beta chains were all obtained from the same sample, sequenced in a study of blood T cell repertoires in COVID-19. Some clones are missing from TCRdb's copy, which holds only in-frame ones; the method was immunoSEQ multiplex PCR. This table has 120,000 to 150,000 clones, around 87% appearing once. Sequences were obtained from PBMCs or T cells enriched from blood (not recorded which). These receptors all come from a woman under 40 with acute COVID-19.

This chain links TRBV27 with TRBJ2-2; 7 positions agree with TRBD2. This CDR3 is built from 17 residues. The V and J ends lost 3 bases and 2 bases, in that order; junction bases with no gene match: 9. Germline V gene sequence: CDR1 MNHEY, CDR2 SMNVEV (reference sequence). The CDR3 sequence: CASSFSASGQNTGELFF. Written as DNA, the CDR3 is TGTGCCAGCAGTTTCTCCGCTAGCGGACAAAACACCGGGGAGCTGTTTTTT.

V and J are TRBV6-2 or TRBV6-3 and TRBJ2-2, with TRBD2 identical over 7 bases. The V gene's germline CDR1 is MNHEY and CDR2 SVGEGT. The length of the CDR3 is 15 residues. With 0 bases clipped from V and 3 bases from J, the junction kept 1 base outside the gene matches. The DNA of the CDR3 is TGTGCCAGCAGTTACTCGGCGGGGGACACCGGGGAGCTGTTTTTT. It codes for CASSYSAGDTGELFF.

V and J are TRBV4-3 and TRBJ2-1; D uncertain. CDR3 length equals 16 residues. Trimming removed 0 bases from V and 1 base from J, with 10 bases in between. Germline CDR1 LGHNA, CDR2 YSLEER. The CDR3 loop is CASSQEMRLSYNEQFF. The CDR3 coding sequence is TGCGCCAGCAGCCAAGAAATGCGGCTTTCCTACAATGAGCAGTTCTTC.

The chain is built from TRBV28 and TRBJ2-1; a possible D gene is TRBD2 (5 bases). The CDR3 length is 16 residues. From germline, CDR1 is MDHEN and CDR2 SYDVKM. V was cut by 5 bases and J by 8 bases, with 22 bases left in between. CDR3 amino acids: CASSGYLAGMGDEQFF. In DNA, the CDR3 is TGTGCCAGCAGTGGGTATCTTGCCGGGATGGGAGATGAGCAGTTCTTC.

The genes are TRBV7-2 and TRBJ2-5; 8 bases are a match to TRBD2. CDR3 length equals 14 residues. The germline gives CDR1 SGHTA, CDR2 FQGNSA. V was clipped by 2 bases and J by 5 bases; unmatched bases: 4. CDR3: CASSLTGGLETQYF. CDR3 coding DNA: TGTGCCAGCAGCTTAACGGGGGGGTTGGAGACCCAGTACTTC.

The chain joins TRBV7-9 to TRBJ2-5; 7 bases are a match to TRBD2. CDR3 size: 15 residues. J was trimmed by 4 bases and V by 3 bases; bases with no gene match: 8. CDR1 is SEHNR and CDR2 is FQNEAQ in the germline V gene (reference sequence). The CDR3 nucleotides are TGTGCCAGCAGCTTCGGACTAGTCGGGGGAGAGACCCAGTACTTC. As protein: CASSFGLVGGETQYF.

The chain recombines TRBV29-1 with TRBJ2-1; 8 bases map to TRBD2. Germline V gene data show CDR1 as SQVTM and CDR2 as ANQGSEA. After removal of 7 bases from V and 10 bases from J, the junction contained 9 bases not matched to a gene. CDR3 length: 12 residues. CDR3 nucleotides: TGCAGCGCCGAGCGGGAGTGGAGGGAGCAGTTCTTC. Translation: CSAEREWREQFF.

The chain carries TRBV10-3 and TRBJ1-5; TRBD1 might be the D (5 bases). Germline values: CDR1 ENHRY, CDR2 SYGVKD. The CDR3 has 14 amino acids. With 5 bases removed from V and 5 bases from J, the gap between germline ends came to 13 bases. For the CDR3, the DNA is TGTGCCATCAGTCAGGGTCAGCGAGATCAGCCCCAGCATTTT. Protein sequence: CAISQGQRDQPQHF.

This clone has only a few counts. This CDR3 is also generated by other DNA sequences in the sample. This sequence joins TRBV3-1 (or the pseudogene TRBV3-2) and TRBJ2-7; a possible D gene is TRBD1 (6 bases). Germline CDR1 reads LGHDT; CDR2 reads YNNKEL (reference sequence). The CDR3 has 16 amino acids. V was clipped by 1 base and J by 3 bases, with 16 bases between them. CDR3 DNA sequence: TGTGCCAGCAGCCAAGGGGCCGGACAGTGTGTCTACGAGCAGTACTTC. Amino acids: CASSQGAGQCVYEQYF.

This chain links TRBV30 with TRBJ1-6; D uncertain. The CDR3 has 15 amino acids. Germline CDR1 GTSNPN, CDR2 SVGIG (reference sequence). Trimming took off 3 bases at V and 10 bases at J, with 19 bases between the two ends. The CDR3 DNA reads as TGTGCCTGGAGCGTAAAGTTCGGAGGTGGATCACCCCTCCACTTT. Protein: CAWSVKFGGGSPLHF.

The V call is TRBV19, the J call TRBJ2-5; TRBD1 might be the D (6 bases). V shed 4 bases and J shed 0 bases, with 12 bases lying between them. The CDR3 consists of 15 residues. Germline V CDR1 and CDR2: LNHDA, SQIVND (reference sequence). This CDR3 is CASSTQGVYQETQYF. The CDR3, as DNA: TGTGCCAGTAGTACACAGGGAGTGTACCAAGAGACCCAGTACTTC.

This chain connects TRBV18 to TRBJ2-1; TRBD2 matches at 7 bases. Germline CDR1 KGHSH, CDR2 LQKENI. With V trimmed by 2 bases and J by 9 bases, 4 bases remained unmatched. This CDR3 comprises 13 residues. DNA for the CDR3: TGTGCCAGCTCACCAGCGGGAGTGTTTGAGCAGTTCTTC. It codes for CASSPAGVFEQFF.

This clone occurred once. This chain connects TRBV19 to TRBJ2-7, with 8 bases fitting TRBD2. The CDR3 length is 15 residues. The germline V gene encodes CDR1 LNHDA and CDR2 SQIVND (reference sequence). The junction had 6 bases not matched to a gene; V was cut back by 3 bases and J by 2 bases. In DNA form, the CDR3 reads TGTGCCAGTAGTATCACTGCGGGAGGAACCTACGAGCAGTACTTC. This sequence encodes CASSITAGGTYEQYF.

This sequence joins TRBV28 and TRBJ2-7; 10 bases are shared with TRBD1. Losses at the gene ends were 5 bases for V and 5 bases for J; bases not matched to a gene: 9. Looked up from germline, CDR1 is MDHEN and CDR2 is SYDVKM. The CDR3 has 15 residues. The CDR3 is CASSLGTGVFHEQYF. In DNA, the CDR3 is TGTGCCAGCAGTCTTGGGACAGGGGTTTTCCACGAGCAGTACTTC.

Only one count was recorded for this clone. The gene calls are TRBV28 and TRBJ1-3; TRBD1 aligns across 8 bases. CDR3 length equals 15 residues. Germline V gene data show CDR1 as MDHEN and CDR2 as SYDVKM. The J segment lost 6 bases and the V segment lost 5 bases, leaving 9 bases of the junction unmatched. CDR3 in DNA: TGTGCCAGCAGTCCCGGGACAGGCTATACAAACACCATATATTTT. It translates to CASSPGTGYTNTIYF.

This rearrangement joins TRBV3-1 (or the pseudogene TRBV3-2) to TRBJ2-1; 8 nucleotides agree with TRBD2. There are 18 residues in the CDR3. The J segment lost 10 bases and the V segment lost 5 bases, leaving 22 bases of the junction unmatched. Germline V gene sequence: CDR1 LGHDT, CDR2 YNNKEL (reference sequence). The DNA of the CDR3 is TGTGCCAGCAGCACTCCAGCGGGAGTGGGCCTCTCACTCCGGGAGCAGTTCTTC. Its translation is CASSTPAGVGLSLREQFF.

Here the CDR3 reads CATRTGTSNSYEQYF. The DNA of the CDR3 is TGTGCCACCCGAACCGGGACTAGTAACTCCTACGAGCAGTACTTC. The chain employs TRBV19 and TRBJ2-7; 8 bases map to TRBD2. V shed 10 bases, J shed 0 bases, and the junction held 11 bases outside the gene matches. CDR1 and CDR2 (germline): LNHDA, SQIVND (reference sequence). The CDR3 consists of 15 residues.

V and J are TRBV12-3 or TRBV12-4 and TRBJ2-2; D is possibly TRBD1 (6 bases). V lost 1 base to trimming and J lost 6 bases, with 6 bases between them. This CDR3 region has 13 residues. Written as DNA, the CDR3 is TGTGCCAGCAGTTTAGGGGGGCCCGGGGAGCTGTTTTTT. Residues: CASSLGGPGELFF.

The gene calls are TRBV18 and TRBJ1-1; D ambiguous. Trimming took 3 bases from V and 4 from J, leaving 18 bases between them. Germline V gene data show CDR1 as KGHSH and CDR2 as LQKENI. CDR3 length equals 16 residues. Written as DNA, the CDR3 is TGTGCCAGCTCACCCTGGGTGGGCACGGGGATCACTGAAGCTTTCTTT. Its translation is CASSPWVGTGITEAFF.

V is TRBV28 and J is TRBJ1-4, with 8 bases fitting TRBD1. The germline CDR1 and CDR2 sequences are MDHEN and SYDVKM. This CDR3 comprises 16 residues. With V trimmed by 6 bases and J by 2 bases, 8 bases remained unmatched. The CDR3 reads CASSILGQGTNEKLFF. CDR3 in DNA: TGTGCCAGCAGCATCCTAGGACAGGGCACTAATGAAAAACTGTTTTTT.

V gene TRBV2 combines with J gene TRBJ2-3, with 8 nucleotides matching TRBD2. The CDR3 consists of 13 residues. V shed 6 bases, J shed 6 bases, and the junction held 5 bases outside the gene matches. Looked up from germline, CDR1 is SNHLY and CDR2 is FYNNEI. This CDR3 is CASSREGFDTQYF. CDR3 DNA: TGTGCCAGCAGCCGGGAGGGCTTTGATACGCAGTATTTT.

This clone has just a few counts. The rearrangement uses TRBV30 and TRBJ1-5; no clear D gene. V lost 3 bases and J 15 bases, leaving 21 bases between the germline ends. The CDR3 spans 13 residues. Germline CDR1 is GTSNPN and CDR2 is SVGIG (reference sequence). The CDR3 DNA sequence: TGTGCCTGGAGGACCGCCGAGGATCAGTCGTGGCATTTT. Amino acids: CAWRTAEDQSWHF.